This record concerns one T cell receptor (beta chain) sequence. Isolated PBMCs totaled at least 6.5 million in each sample. The data derive from a study of blood T cells in healthy people across ages. Per germline, CDR1 SQVTM and CDR2 ANQGSEA. CDR3 length equals 14 residues. Next came a second PCR, run for 7 to 11 cycles, which used a sample-barcoded 5' primer along with a J-beta primer mix. Through a template-switch adaptor with 12 random nucleotides, each cDNA molecule received a tag. TCRdb re-called the 5' RACE reads with MiXCR, one entry per CDR3 protein. Seen here are approximately 800,000 distinct CDR3 sequences, roughly 60% observed once, and the top ten hold approximately 23%.

This chain connects TRBV29-1 to TRBJ2-1, with TRBD2 identical over 7 bases. Judging by the DNA end, TRBJ2-7 fits better; the J call may be wrong. The source of this sequence is a man aged 25 to 45 in good health. The sequencing input was blood. For the CDR3, the DNA is TGCAGCGTTGAGGTGACTAGCCAATACAATGAGCAGTACTTC. As protein: CSVEVTSQYNEQYF.